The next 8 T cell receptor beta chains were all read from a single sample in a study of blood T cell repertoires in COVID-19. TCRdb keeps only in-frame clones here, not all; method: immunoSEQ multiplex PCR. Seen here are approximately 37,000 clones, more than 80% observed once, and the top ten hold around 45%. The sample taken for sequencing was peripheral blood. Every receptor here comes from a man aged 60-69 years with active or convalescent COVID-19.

Written as DNA, the CDR3 is TGTGCCAGCAGCTTAGCATGGACAGGGTCCACTGAAGCTTTCTTT. The encoded protein is CASSLAWTGSTEAFF. This chain joins TRBV7-2 and TRBJ1-1; 8 nucleotides match TRBD1. Per the germline V gene, CDR1 is SGHTA and CDR2 is FQGNSA. The V segment lost 0 bases and the J segment 4 bases; nucleotides outside the gene matches: 4. The length of the CDR3 is 15 residues.

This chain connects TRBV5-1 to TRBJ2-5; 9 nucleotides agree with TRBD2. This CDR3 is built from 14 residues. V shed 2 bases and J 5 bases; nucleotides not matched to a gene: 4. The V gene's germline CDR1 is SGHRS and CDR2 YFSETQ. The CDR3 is CASSFGLARETQYF. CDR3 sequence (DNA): TGCGCCAGCAGCTTCGGACTAGCGAGGGAGACCCAGTACTTC.

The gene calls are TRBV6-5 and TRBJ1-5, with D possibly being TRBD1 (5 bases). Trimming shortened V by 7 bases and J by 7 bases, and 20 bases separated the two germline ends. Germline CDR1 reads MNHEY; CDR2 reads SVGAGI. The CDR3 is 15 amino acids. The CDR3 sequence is CASNLGQGLRQPQHF. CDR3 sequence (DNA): TGTGCCAGCAACCTGGGGCAGGGTCTTAGGCAGCCCCAGCATTTT.

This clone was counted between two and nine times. CDR3 sequence reads: CASSLGRGADYGYTF. CDR3 in DNA: TGTGCCAGCAGCTTAGGACGGGGGGCCGACTATGGCTACACCTTC. This chain joins TRBV7-9 and TRBJ1-2; weak D call: TRBD1 (6 bases). Trimming left V 1 base short and J 3 bases short, with 12 bases between. Germline V gene data show CDR1 as SEHNR and CDR2 as FQNEAQ (reference sequence). CDR3 length: 15 amino acids.

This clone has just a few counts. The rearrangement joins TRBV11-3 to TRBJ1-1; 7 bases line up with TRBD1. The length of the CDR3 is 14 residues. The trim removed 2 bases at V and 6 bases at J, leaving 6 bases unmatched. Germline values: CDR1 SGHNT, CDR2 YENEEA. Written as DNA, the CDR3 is TGTGCCAGCAGCTTACAGGGGGTGGTTTCTGAAGCTTTCTTT. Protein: CASSLQGVVSEAFF.

The CDR3 DNA reads as TGTGCCTGGAGTATCACCGCCTATAGTGAAAAACTGTTTTTT. Its protein product is CAWSITAYSEKLFF. V gene TRBV30 combines with J gene TRBJ1-4; D ambiguous. The germline CDR1 and CDR2 sequences are GTSNPN and SVGIG (reference sequence). The CDR3 has 14 amino acids. Trimming stripped 2 bases from V and 7 bases from J, with 14 bases between.

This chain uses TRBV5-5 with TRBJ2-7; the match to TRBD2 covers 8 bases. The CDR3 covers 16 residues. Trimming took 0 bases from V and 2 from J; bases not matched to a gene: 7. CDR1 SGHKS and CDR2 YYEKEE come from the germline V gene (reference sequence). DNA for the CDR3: TGTGCCAGCAGCTTGGGGCTAGCGGGCCAACCCTACGAGCAGTACGTC. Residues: CASSLGLAGQPYEQYV.

The CDR3 reads CASSPKWGLGTGELFF. CDR3 in DNA: TGTGCCAGCAGCCCGAAGTGGGGACTGGGGACCGGGGAGCTGTTTTTT. The J gene is TRBJ2-2, the V gene TRBV5-6; TRBD2 is a possible D gene (6 bases). Per germline, CDR1 SGHDT and CDR2 YYEEEE. With 4 bases removed from V and 5 bases from J, the gap between germline ends came to 18 bases. This CDR3 comprises 16 residues. Complete variable domain (other parts from reference TRBV5-6 and TRBJ2-2): DAGVTQSPTHLIKTRGQQVTLRCSPKSGHDTVSWYQQALGQGPQFIFQYYEEEERQRGNFPDRFSGHQFPNYSSELNVNALLLGDSALYLCASSPKWGLGTGELFFGEGSRLTVL.